One sample yielded the 28 T cell receptor beta chains listed below, sequenced in a study of T cell repertoires in cytomegalovirus infection. From the reads, TCRdb called clonotypes with MiXCR, one entry per CDR3 protein. The data contain 250,000 to 300,000 distinct CDR3 sequences, under 30% of them seen just once; the ten biggest clones take up about 15%. Material for sequencing was PBMCs. The receptors were gathered from a human donor in good health (CMV status not recorded). Some clones in this sample may be carry-over from other donors' samples.

The rearrangement uses TRBV28 and TRBJ2-7; 9 bases are a match to TRBD2. With V trimmed by 2 bases and J by 2 bases, 13 bases remained unmatched. Per the germline V gene, CDR1 is MDHEN and CDR2 is SYDVKM. The CDR3 sequence is 18 residues long. CDR3 protein: CASSLPRVRGGGAYEQYF. The CDR3 DNA sequence: TGTGCCAGCAGTTTACCGAGAGTACGAGGCGGGGGGGCCTACGAGCAGTACTTC.

The chain carries TRBV20-1 and TRBJ2-5, with TRBD1 identical over 8 bases. The length of the CDR3 is 15 residues. The germline gives CDR1 DFQATT, CDR2 SNEGSKA (reference sequence). J was trimmed by 2 bases and V by 4 bases; bases with no gene match: 9. In DNA form, the CDR3 reads TGCAGTGCTACCAGGACAGGGACAAAACAAGAGACCCAGTACTTC. Amino acids: CSATRTGTKQETQYF.

The CDR3 region has the DNA TGCGCCAGCAGCCTAAGCGGCGCGAACACCGGGGAGCTGTTTTTT. Translating gives CASSLSGANTGELFF. V gene TRBV5-1 combines with J gene TRBJ2-2; tentatively, D is TRBD2 (5 bases). CDR3 length equals 15 residues. Per the germline V gene, CDR1 is SGHRS and CDR2 is YFSETQ. V gave up 4 bases and J gave up 0 bases, with 10 bases separating them.

Ten or more counts support this clonotype. The V call is TRBV7-2, the J call TRBJ1-5, with a possible D match to TRBD1 (5 bases). Germline V gene lookup returns CDR1 SGHTA and CDR2 FQGNSA. V was cut by 1 base and J by 4 bases, with 14 bases left in between. The CDR3 has 16 residues. The CDR3 loop reads CASSLVSGQRNQPQHF. DNA of the CDR3: TGTGCCAGCAGCTTAGTTTCGGGGCAGAGAAATCAGCCCCAGCATTTT.

As for this clonotype: It may be a read error: a sequence one base away is much more abundant. This chain uses TRBV5-1 with TRBJ2-1, with 10 bases matching TRBD2. Germline V gene data show CDR1 as SGHRS and CDR2 as YFSETQ. The CDR3 totals 17 residues. Trimming removed 5 bases from V and 6 bases from J; junction bases left unmatched: 14. In DNA, the CDR3 is TGCGCCAGCAGGTCCTCTCCCTTAGCGGGAGGCGGCAATGAGCAGTTCTTC. It specifies CASRSSPLAGGGNEQFF.

This clonotype was detected many times. The chain couples TRBV7-2 to TRBJ2-1, with 9 bases matching TRBD2. Trimming took 2 bases from V and 5 from J; bases not matched to a gene: 13. CDR1 is SGHTA, CDR2 FQGNSA, per germline. The CDR3 loop spans 18 amino acids. In DNA form, the CDR3 reads TGTGCCAGCAGCTTATGGCTCGCGGGAGGGCCTCGAAACAATGAGCAGTTCTTC. Encoded protein: CASSLWLAGGPRNNEQFF.

The J gene is TRBJ2-6, the V gene TRBV5-5, with 10 bases that match TRBD1. CDR3 length: 17 amino acids. In germline, CDR1 is SGHKS, CDR2 YYEKEE (reference sequence). V was pared by 3 bases and J by 2 bases, with 5 bases of the junction left unmatched. CDR3 DNA: TGTGCCAGCAGCTCTGGGACAGGGGATGCTGGGGCCAACGTCCTGACTTTC. Protein: CASSSGTGDAGANVLTF.

The genes are TRBV28 and TRBJ1-2; D uncertain. Germline V gives CDR1 MDHEN, CDR2 SYDVKM. The CDR3 totals 10 residues. Trimming pared 6 bases from V and 11 bases from J, leaving 10 bases between. CDR3 coding DNA: TGTGCCAGCAGATCGTGGTCTTACACCTTC. It yields the protein CASRSWSYTF.

This clonotype was seen many times. The rearrangement joins TRBV7-2 to TRBJ2-7; D not resolved. Trimming removed 5 bases from V and 5 bases from J, with 10 bases in between. Per germline, CDR1 SGHTA and CDR2 FQGNSA. The CDR3 has 12 amino acids. The CDR3 DNA follows: TGTGCCAGCAGCCTAACAGCCCACGAGCAGTACTTC. Translated: CASSLTAHEQYF. The entire variable domain, with the rest obtained from reference TRBV7-2 and TRBJ2-7, is as follows: GAGVSQSPSNKVTEKGKDVELRCDPISGHTALYWYRQSLGQGLEFLIYFQGNSAPDKSGLPSDRFSAERTGGSVSTLTIQRTQQEDSAVYLCASSLTAHEQYFGPGTRLTVT.

This clonotype was recorded a few times. The chain has TRBV10-3 and TRBJ1-3; unclear D gene. From germline, CDR1 is ENHRY and CDR2 SYGVKD. This CDR3 has 14 amino acids. With 11 bases removed from V and 0 bases from J, the gap between germline ends came to 14 bases. CDR3 sequence reads: CAAARADSGNTIYF. The DNA of the CDR3 is TGTGCCGCAGCCCGAGCAGACTCTGGAAACACCATATATTTT.

The chain combines TRBV10-3 with TRBJ2-1, with TRBD2 matching over 11 bases. J lost 5 bases, V lost 10 bases, and 4 bases had no gene match. The germline V gene encodes CDR1 ENHRY and CDR2 SYGVKD. This CDR3 is built from 13 residues. CDR3 nucleotide sequence: TGTGCCACTAGCGGGGGGCGGGACAATGAGCAGTTCTTC. It codes for CATSGGRDNEQFF.

This clonotype has just a few counts. The genes are TRBV20-1 and TRBJ1-5; TRBD1 agrees at 8 bases. The CDR3 totals 16 residues. Looked up from germline, CDR1 is DFQATT and CDR2 is SNEGSKA (reference sequence). V gave up 0 bases and J gave up 3 bases; unmatched junction bases: 7. CDR3 bases: TGCAGTGCTAGAGATCTCGGACAGGGCCTCAATCAGCCCCAGCATTTT. It yields the protein CSARDLGQGLNQPQHF.

This chain connects TRBV19 to TRBJ1-1; no firm D call. V lost 2 bases and J 4 bases, leaving 11 bases between the germline ends. CDR3 length: 14 residues. CDR1 is LNHDA and CDR2 is SQIVND in the germline V gene (reference sequence). The CDR3 DNA sequence: TGTGCCAGTAGTATAAGGAGTCCGCTCACTGAAGCTTTCTTT. It is translated as CASSIRSPLTEAFF.

This chain links TRBV12-3 or TRBV12-4 with TRBJ2-1; TRBD2 aligns across 9 bases. The CDR3 has 16 residues. Trimming at V came to 7 bases and at J to 0 bases, leaving 7 bases not matched to a gene. The CDR3 loop reads CASTKRLAASYNEQFF. For the CDR3, the DNA is TGTGCCAGCACCAAAAGACTAGCGGCCTCCTACAATGAGCAGTTCTTC.

The rearrangement links TRBV7-2 to TRBJ2-3; D unresolved. The CDR3 spans 15 residues. In germline, CDR1 is SGHTA, CDR2 FQGNSA. V lost 4 bases and J 2 bases, leaving 13 bases between the germline ends. The CDR3 sequence is CASSSRRQSTDTQYF. The CDR3 DNA is TGTGCCAGCAGCTCCAGGCGTCAGTCCACAGATACGCAGTATTTT.

V is TRBV3-1 and J is TRBJ2-1, with D possibly matching TRBD1 (6 bases). Germline V gene data show CDR1 as LGHDT and CDR2 as YNNKEL (reference sequence). CDR3 length: 14 residues. Trimming pared 2 bases from V and 6 bases from J, leaving 11 bases between. The CDR3 loop is CASSQWLGGNEQFF. As DNA, the CDR3 is TGTGCCAGCAGCCAATGGTTAGGGGGCAATGAGCAGTTCTTC.

In this sample, this clonotype turned up many times. Germline is not matched at one junction end, which may reflect a read error. The chain carries TRBV6-5 and TRBJ2-1, with D possibly being TRBD1 or TRBD2 (5 bases each). The CDR3 has 12 amino acids. CDR1 and CDR2 from the germline V gene are MNHEY and SVGAGI. CDR3 DNA sequence: TGTGCCAGCAGTTACGATGGGCAGGGACGACACTTC. The encoded protein is CASSYDGQGRHF.

This clonotype was found a few times. The chain employs TRBV10-3 and TRBJ2-3; the D gene is possibly TRBD1 (5 bases). Trimming left V 8 bases short and J 3 bases short, with 21 bases between. Germline values: CDR1 ENHRY, CDR2 SYGVKD. The CDR3 loop spans 16 amino acids. DNA of the CDR3: TGTGCCATCGGCAGACAGACCCTTACTACTACAGATACGCAGTATTTT. Amino acids: CAIGRQTLTTTDTQYF.

In regard to this clonotype: Relative to the germline gene, one junction end is altered; a read error may explain this. V and J are TRBV7-2 and TRBJ2-1; the D gene is possibly TRBD2 (6 bases). CDR3 length equals 18 residues. CDR1 and CDR2 (germline): SGHTA, FQGNSA. In DNA, the CDR3 is TGTGCCAGCATCTTAGGATTTTTTGGGGGACGGAGGGTTTTGGTGCAGTTCTTC. Its translation is CASILGFFGGRRVLVQFF.

This chain links TRBV25-1 with TRBJ2-7, with 8 nucleotides matching TRBD2. V gave up 0 bases and J gave up 4 bases; unmatched junction bases: 8. This CDR3 contains 16 residues. Germline CDR1 reads MGHDK; CDR2 reads SYGVNS. The CDR3 is CASSEYKVAGRYEQYF. The CDR3 region has the DNA TGTGCCAGCAGTGAATATAAGGTAGCGGGGAGATACGAGCAGTACTTC.

This clonotype was observed a handful of times. This rearrangement joins TRBV18 to TRBJ2-5; D unclear. The ends were cut back, 3 bases at V and 2 bases at J, with 7 bases in the middle. The CDR3 consists of 13 residues. Germline-derived CDR1 and CDR2 are KGHSH and LQKENI. DNA for the CDR3: TGTGCCAGCTCACCGACCACTCAAGAGACCCAGTACTTC. Amino acid sequence: CASSPTTQETQYF.

The sample holds a few counts of this clonotype. The chain recombines TRBV2 with TRBJ1-6; D is unresolved. Germline values: CDR1 SNHLY, CDR2 FYNNEI. CDR3 length: 14 residues. Deletions cut 8 bases from V and 9 bases from J, with 17 bases between. The CDR3 spells CASRAVDSSSPLHF. The CDR3 nucleotides are TGTGCCAGCCGAGCCGTCGACTCCAGTTCACCCCTCCACTTT.

At least ten counts were recorded for this clonotype. The V call is TRBV12-3 or TRBV12-4, the J call TRBJ2-3; tentatively, D is TRBD2 (5 bases). The CDR3 loop spans 15 amino acids. With 11 bases removed from V and 4 bases from J, the gap between germline ends came to 22 bases. Written as DNA, the CDR3 is TGTGCCCTCGCAATGTCGTATGGAGGTCCAGATACGCAGTATTTT. Its translation: CALAMSYGGPDTQYF.

The CDR3 here is CASSQGAGRFNQPQHF. CDR3 DNA sequence: TGTGCCAGCAGCCAAGGGGCGGGCAGGTTCAATCAGCCCCAGCATTTT. The chain employs TRBV4-2 and TRBJ1-5; D is unclear. Germline V CDR1 and CDR2: LGHNA, YNFKEQ. With 1 base removed from V and 3 bases from J, the gap between germline ends came to 13 bases. This CDR3 comprises 16 residues.

This clonotype was recorded only once. The V and J genes are TRBV28 and TRBJ2-5, with 8 bases identical to TRBD1. The CDR3 is made up of 12 amino acids. Looked up from germline, CDR1 is MDHEN and CDR2 is SYDVKM. The V and J ends lost 6 bases and 5 bases, in that order; junction bases with no gene match: 2. The CDR3, as DNA: TGTGCCAGCAGAAGACAGGGGGAGACCCAGTACTTC. Residues: CASRRQGETQYF.

The rearrangement uses TRBV6-5 and TRBJ1-4, with TRBD1 matching over 7 bases. With 5 bases clipped from V and 8 bases from J, the junction kept 11 bases outside the gene matches. Germline assignment: CDR1 MNHEY and CDR2 SVGAGI. This CDR3 is 15 amino acids long. CDR3 coding DNA: TGTGCCAGCAGTCCGAGGGGGCAGGGAGGCGAAAAACTGTTTTTT. This codes for CASSPRGQGGEKLFF.

The CDR3 coding sequence is TGTGCCACCTCGAAGCGGGAGGATCCCCCCTACGAGCAGTACTTC. This gives the protein CATSKREDPPYEQYF. V is TRBV19 and J is TRBJ2-7; 9 bases fit TRBD2. V lost 10 bases, J lost 2 bases, and 12 bases stayed unmatched. There are 15 residues in the CDR3. Germline values: CDR1 LNHDA, CDR2 SQIVND (reference sequence). Combining the CDR3 with reference TRBV19 and TRBJ2-7 gives the whole variable domain DGGITQSPKYLFRKEGQNVTLSCEQNLNHDAMYWYRQDPGQGLRLIYYSQIVNDFQKGDIAEGYSVSREKKESFPLTVTSAQKNPTAFYLCATSKREDPPYEQYFGPGTRLTVT.

The chain has TRBV7-6 and TRBJ1-5; D is unclear. Per germline, CDR1 SGHVS and CDR2 FNYEAQ. V was trimmed by 1 base and J by 2 bases, leaving 15 bases between them. The CDR3 length is 17 residues. This chain's CDR3 is CASSLGSGGHRNQPQHF. CDR3 DNA sequence: TGTGCCAGCAGCTTAGGCTCAGGAGGGCATCGCAATCAGCCCCAGCATTTT.